A selection of T cell receptor beta chains follows, all from one sample in a study of blood T cell repertoires in COVID-19. TCRdb's copy holds only in-frame clones and misses some; the assay was immunoSEQ multiplex PCR. The table lists 140,000 or so clones, roughly 89% of them singletons. The sample consisted of peripheral blood. The receptors originated from a human donor in a cohort sampled during active COVID-19. Both conserved end residues are part of each CDR3. D genes are given only for firm matches. A clone size is listed for some rows: how often the clone was seen (once, few, many), or a class if it is expanded.

15	TRBD2	TRBV5-4	TRBJ2-7	.	CASSRLAGTIIEQYF	TGTGCCAGCAGCCGACTAGCGGGGACTATCATTGAGCAGTACTTC
14	TRBD1	TRBV24-1	TRBJ2-1	.	CATSVPGQGARQFF	TGTGCCACCAGTGTTCCGGGACAGGGGGCGCGGCAGTTCTTC
15	.	TRBV7-2	TRBJ2-7	few	CASSLDRDTSYEQYF	TGTGCCAGCAGCTTAGATCGGGACACCAGCTACGAGCAGTACTTC
14	TRBD2	TRBV5-8	TRBJ2-7	.	CASGLAGGLYEQYF	TGTGCCAGCGGTCTAGCGGGGGGTCTCTACGAGCAGTACTTC
13	.	TRBV5-5	TRBJ2-1	.	CASRPGQYNEQFF	TGTGCCAGCAGACCCGGACAGTACAATGAGCAGTTCTTC
14	.	TRBV7-2	TRBJ1-4	.	CASSPGIGYEKLFF	TGTGCCAGCAGCCCGGGAATAGGTTATGAAAAACTGTTTTTT
14	TRBD1	TRBV6-4	TRBJ1-6	.	CASSSGQGGSPLHF	TGTGCCAGCAGCTCGGGACAGGGAGGGTCACCCCTCCACTTT
13	.	TRBV7-6	TRBJ1-2	.	CASSPTANYGYTF	TGTGCCAGCAGCCCGACTGCCAACTATGGCTACACCTTC
14	.	TRBV4-1	TRBJ1-1	.	CASSPSTMNTEAFF	TGCGCCAGCAGCCCCTCGACAATGAACACTGAAGCTTTCTTT
18	.	TRBV6-4	TRBJ1-1	.	CAAYRETKGGSAGTEAFF	TGTGCCGCCTACAGGGAGACGAAAGGAGGTTCAGCAGGCACTGAAGCTTTCTTT
15	TRBD2	TRBV5-1	TRBJ2-7	.	CASSLVSSGGYEQYF	TGCGCCAGCAGCTTGGTATCTAGCGGGGGCTACGAGCAGTACTTC
15	.	TRBV7-9	TRBJ2-7	.	CASSLVGAGSYEQYF	TGTGCCAGCAGCTTAGTAGGGGCAGGCTCCTACGAGCAGTACTTC
14	.	TRBV5-4	TRBJ2-3	.	CASNRNGDTDTQYF	TGTGCCAGCAATAGAAACGGGGACACAGATACGCAGTATTTT
16	TRBD1	TRBV9	TRBJ1-6	once	CASSVEVGRGNSPLHF	TGTGCCAGCAGCGTAGAAGTAGGCAGGGGGAATTCACCCCTCCACTTT
13	TRBD1	TRBV7-3	TRBJ1-1	once	CASSLTGTAEAFF	TGTGCCAGCAGCTTAACCGGGACAGCTGAAGCTTTCTTT
15	.	TRBV28	TRBJ1-5	few	CASSLGQGINQPQHF	TGTGCCAGCAGTTTGGGGCAGGGGATCAATCAGCCCCAGCATTTT
12	.	TRBV29-1	TRBJ1-1	.	CSGSTSNTEAFF	TGCAGCGGATCGACATCGAACACTGAAGCTTTCTTT
15	TRBD1	TRBV5-1	TRBJ2-1	few	CASSLGQGVQDEQFF	TGCGCCAGCAGCTTGGGTCAGGGGGTTCAAGATGAGCAGTTCTTC
14	.	TRBV19	TRBJ1-4	.	CASSIAGVNEKLFF	TGTGCCAGTAGTATTGCGGGGGTTAATGAAAAACTGTTTTTT
13	.	TRBV6-5	TRBJ1-1	once	CASTDPGKGEAFF	TGTGCCAGCACCGACCCGGGGAAGGGTGAAGCTTTCTTT
15	.	TRBV3-1/TRBV3-2	TRBJ2-5	.	CASSPRGQSYETQYF	TGTGCCAGCAGCCCACGGGGACAATCATATGAGACCCAGTACTTC
15	.	TRBV13	TRBJ1-2	once	CASSLSPGENYGYTF	TGTGCCAGCAGCTTATCGCCAGGGGAAAACTATGGCTACACCTTC
15	TRBD1	TRBV5-1	TRBJ1-1	.	CASSRTGPAITEAFF	TGCGCCAGCAGCCGGACAGGCCCTGCGATCACTGAAGCTTTCTTT
14	.	TRBV4-3	TRBJ2-1	.	CASSQEGLYNEQFF	TGCGCCAGCAGCCAGGAGGGGCTATACAATGAGCAGTTCTTC
15	TRBD1	TRBV4-1	TRBJ1-3	.	CASSDDRGSGNTIYF	TGCGCCAGCAGCGACGACAGGGGTTCGGGAAACACCATATATTTT